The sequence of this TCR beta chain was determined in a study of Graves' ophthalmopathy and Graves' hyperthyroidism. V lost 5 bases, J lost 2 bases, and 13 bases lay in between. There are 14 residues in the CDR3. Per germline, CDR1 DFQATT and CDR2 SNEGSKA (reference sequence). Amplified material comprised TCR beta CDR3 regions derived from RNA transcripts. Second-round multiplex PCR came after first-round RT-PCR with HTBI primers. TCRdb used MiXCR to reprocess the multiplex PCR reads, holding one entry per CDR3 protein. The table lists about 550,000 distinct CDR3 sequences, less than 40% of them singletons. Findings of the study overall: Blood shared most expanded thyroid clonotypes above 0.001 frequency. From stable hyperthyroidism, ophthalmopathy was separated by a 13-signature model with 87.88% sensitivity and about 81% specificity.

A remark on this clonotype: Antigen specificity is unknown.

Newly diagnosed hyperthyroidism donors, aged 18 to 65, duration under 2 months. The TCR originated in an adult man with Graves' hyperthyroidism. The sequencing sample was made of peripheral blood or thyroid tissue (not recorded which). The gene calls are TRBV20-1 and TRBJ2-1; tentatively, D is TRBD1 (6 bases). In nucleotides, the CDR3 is TGCAGTGCTGCAAGGACAGAGCCCTACAATGAGCAGTTCTTC. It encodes CSAARTEPYNEQFF.